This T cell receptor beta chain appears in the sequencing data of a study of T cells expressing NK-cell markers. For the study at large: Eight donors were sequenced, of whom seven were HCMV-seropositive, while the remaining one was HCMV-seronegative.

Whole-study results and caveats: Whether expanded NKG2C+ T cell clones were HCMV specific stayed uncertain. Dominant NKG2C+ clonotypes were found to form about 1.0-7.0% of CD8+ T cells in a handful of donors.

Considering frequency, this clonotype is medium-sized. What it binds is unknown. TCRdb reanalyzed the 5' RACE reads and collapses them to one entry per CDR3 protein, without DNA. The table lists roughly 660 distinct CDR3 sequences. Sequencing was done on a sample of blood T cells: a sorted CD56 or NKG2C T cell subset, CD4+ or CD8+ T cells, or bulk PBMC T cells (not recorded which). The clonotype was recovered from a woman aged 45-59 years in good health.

The CDR3 protein is CSASGLSSYNEQFF. This chain connects TRBV20-1 to TRBJ2-1; TCRdb's D call, TRBD2, is unchecked because there is no DNA. Germline V gene data show CDR1 as DFQATT and CDR2 as SNEGSKA (reference sequence). The CDR3 covers 14 residues.